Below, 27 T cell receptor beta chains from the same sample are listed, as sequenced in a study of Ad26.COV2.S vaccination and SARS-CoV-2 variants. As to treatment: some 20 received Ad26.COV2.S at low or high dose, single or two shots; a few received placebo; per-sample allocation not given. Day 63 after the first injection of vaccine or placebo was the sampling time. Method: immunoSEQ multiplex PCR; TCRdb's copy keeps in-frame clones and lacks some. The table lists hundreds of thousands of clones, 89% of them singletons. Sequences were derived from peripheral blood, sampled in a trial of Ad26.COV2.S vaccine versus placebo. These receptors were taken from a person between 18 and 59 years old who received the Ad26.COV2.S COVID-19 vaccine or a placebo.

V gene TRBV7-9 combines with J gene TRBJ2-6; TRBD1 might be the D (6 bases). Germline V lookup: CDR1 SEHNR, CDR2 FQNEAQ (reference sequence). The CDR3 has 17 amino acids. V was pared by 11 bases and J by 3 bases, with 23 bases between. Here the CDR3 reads CAFENTAEGGGANVLTF. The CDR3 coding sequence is TGTGCCTTTGAGAACACAGCGGAAGGGGGTGGGGCCAACGTCCTGACTTTC.

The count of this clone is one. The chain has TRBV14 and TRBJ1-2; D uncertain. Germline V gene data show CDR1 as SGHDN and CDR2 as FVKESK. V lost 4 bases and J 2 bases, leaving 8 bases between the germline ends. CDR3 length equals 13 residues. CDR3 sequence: CASSPRENYGYTF. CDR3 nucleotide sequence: TGTGCCAGCAGCCCTCGAGAAAACTATGGCTACACCTTC.

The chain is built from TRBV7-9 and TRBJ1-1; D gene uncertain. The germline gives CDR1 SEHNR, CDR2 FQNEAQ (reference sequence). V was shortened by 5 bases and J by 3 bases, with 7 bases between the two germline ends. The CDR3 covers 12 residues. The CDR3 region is CASSTKDTEAFF. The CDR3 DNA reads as TGTGCCAGCAGCACCAAGGACACTGAAGCTTTCTTT. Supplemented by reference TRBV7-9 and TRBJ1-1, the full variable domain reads DTGVSQNPRHKITKRGQNVTFRCDPISEHNRLYWYRQTLGQGPEFLTYFQNEAQLEKSRLLSDRFSAERPKGSFSTLEIQRTEQGDSAMYLCASSTKDTEAFFGQGTRLTVV.

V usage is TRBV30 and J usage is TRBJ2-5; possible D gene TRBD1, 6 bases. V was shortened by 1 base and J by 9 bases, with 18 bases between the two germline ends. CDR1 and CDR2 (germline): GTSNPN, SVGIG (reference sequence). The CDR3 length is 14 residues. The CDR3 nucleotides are TGTGCCTGGAGTGCTGGGGGCTCCCGGATGGCCCAGTACTTC. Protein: CAWSAGGSRMAQYF.

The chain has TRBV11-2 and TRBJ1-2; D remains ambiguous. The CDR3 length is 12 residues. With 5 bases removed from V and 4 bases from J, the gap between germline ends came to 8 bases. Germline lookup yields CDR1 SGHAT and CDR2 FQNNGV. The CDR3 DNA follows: TGTGCCAGCAGCCCCGACACCTATGGCTACACCTTC. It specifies CASSPDTYGYTF.

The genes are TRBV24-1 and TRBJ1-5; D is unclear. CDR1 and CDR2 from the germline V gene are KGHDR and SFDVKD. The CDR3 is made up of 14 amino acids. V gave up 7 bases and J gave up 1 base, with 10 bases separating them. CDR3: CATRGDGSNQPQHF. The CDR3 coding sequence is TGTGCCACCAGGGGCGATGGGAGCAATCAGCCCCAGCATTTT.

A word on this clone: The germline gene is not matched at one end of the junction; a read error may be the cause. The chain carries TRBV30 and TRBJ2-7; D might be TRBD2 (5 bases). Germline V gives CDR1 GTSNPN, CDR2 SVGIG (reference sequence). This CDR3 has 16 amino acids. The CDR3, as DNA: TGTGCCTGGAGTGTACGTGGCAGACTACATGCTATTCCCCCTTTTTTC. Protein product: CAWSVRGRLHAIPPFF.

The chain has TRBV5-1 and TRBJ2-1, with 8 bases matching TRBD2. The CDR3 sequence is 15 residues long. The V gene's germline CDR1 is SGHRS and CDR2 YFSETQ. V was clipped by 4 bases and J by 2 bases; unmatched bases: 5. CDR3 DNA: TGCGCCAGCAGCAAAACTAGCGGAGCCTACAATGAGCAGTTCTTC. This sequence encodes CASSKTSGAYNEQFF.

CDR3 bases: TGCGCCAGCAGCCCCCGGACTAGCGGGGGTGAGCAGTTCTTC. Translation: CASSPRTSGGEQFF. The rearrangement uses TRBV5-1 and TRBJ2-1, with 13 bases aligning to TRBD2. The trim removed 4 bases at V and 9 bases at J, leaving 4 bases unmatched. Germline CDR1 reads SGHRS; CDR2 reads YFSETQ. The CDR3 is made up of 14 amino acids.

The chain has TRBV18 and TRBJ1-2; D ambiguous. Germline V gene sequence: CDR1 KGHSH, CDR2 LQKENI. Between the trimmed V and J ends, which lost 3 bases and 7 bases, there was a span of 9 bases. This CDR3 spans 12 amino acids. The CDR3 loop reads CASSPGKSGYTF. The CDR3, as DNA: TGTGCCAGCTCACCTGGGAAAAGTGGCTACACCTTC.

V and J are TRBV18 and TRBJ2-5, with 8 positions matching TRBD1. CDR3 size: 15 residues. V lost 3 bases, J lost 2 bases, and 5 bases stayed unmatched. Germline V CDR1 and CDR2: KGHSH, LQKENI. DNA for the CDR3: TGTGCCAGCTCACCGTATGGGACAGGACAAGAGACCCAGTACTTC. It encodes CASSPYGTGQETQYF. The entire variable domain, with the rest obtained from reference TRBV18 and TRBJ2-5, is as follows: NAGVMQNPRHLVRRRGQEARLRCSPMKGHSHVYWYRQLPEEGLKFMVYLQKENIIDESGMPKERFSAEFPKEGPSILRIQQVVRGDSAAYFCASSPYGTGQETQYFGPGTRLLVL.

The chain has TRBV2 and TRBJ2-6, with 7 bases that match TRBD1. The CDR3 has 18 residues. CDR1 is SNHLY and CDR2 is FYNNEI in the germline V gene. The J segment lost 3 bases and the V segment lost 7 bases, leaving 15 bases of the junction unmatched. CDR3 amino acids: CASTRPGQSLGGANVLTF. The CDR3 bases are TGTGCCAGCACCAGACCGGGACAGAGTCTTGGTGGGGCCAACGTCCTGACTTTC.

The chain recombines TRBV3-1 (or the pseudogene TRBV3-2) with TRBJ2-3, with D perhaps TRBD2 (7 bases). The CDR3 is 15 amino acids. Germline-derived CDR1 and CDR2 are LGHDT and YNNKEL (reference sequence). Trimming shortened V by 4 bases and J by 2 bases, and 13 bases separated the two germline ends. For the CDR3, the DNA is TGTGCCAGCAGCCGGGCGGGGGCATACACAGATACGCAGTATTTT. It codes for CASSRAGAYTDTQYF.

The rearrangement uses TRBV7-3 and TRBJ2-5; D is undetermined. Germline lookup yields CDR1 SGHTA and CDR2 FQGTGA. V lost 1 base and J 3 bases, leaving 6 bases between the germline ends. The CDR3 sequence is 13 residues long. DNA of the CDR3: TGTGCCAGCAGCTTAAATCTCGAAGAGACCCAGTACTTC. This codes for CASSLNLEETQYF.

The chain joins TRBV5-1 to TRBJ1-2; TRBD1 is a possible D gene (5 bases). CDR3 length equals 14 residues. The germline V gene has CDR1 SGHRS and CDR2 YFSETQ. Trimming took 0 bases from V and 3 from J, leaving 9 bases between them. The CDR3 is CASSLGGDDYGYTF. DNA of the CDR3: TGCGCCAGCAGCTTGGGAGGGGACGACTATGGCTACACCTTC.

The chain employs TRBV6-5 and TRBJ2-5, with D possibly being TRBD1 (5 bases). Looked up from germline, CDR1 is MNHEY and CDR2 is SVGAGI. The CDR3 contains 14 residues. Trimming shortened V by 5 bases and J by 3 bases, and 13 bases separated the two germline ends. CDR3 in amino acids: CASSPYGREETQYF. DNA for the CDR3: TGTGCCAGCAGTCCCTACGGCAGGGAAGAGACCCAGTACTTC.

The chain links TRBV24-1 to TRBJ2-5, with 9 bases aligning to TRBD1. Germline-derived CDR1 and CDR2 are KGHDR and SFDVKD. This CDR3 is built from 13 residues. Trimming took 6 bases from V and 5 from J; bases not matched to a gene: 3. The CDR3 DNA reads TGTGCCACCAGTACAGGGGGCTTTGAGACCCAGTACTTC. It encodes CATSTGGFETQYF.

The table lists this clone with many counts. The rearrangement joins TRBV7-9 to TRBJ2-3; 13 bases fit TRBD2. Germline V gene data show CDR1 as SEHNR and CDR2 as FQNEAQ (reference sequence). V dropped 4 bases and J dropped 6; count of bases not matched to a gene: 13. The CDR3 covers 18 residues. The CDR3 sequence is CASSSPPGLAGNWDTQYF. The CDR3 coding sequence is TGTGCCAGCAGCTCGCCTCCGGGACTAGCGGGAAACTGGGATACGCAGTATTTT.

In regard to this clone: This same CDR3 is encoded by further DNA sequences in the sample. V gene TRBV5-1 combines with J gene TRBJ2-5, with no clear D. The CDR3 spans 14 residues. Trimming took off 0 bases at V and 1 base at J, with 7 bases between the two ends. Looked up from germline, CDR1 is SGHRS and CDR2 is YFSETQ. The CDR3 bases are TGCGCCAGCAGCTTGGGCACAGCCCAAGAGACCCAGTACTTC. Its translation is CASSLGTAQETQYF.

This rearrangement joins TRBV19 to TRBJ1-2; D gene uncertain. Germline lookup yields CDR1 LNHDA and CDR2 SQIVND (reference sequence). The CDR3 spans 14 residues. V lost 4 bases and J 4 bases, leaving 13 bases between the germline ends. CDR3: CASSTRSDGYGYTF. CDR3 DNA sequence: TGTGCCAGTAGTACCCGCTCGGACGGCTATGGCTACACCTTC.

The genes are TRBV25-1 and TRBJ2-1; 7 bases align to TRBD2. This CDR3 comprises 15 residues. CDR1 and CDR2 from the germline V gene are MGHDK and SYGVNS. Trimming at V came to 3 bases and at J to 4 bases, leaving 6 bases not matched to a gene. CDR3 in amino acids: CASSEASGEYNEQFF. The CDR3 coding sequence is TGTGCCAGCAGTGAGGCTAGCGGCGAATACAATGAGCAGTTCTTC.

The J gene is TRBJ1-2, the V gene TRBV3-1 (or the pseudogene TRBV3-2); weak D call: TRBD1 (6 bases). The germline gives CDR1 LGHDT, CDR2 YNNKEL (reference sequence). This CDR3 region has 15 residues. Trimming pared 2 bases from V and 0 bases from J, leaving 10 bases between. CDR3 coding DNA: TGTGCCAGCAGCCAAAGGGGGGGCCCTAACTATGGCTACACCTTC. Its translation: CASSQRGGPNYGYTF.

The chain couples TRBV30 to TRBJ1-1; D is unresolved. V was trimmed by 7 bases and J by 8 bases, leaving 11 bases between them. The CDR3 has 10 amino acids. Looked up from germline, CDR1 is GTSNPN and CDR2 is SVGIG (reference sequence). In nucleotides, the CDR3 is TGTGCCTCTCATACTACGGAAGCTTTCTTT. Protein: CASHTTEAFF.

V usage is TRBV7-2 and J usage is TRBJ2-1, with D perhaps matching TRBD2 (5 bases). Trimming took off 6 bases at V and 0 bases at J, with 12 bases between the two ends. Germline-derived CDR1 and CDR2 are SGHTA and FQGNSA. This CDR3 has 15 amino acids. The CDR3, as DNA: TGTGCCAGCAGAGACGAGCGGAGCTCCTACAATGAGCAGTTCTTC. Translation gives CASRDERSSYNEQFF. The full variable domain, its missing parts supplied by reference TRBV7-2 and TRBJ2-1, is GAGVSQSPSNKVTEKGKDVELRCDPISGHTALYWYRQSLGQGLEFLIYFQGNSAPDKSGLPSDRFSAERTGGSVSTLTIQRTQQEDSAVYLCASRDERSSYNEQFFGPGTRLTVL.

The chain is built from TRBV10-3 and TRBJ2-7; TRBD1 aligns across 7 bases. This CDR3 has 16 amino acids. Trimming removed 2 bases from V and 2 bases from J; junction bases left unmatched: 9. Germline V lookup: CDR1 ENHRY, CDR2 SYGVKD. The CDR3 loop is CAISEVGRGLPYEQYF. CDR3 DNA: TGTGCCATCAGTGAGGTCGGCAGGGGGTTACCCTACGAGCAGTACTTC.

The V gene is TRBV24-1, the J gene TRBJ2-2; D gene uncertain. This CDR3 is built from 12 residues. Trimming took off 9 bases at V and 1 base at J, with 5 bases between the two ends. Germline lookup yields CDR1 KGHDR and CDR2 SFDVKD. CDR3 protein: CATEENTGELFF. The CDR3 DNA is TGTGCCACCGAAGAGAACACCGGGGAGCTGTTTTTT.

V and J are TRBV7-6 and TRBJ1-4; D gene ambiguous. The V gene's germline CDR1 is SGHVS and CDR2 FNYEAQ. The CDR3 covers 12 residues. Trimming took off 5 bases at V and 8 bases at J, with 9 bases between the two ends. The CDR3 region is CASSGGKEKLFF. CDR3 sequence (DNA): TGTGCCAGCAGCGGTGGTAAAGAAAAACTGTTTTTT.